The entry below describes one T cell receptor beta chain. Its target antigen remains unknown. Per-base quality was not reported, and no clone a single base away is much larger than it. One collaborating source in Seattle enrolled patients during active infection and followed them longitudinally through the course of disease. Whole blood was collected in K2EDTA tubes by collaborating institutions according to the institutions' own protocols. For TCRbeta analysis, collaborators shipped samples as frozen whole blood, isolated PBMCs, or DNA extracted from either of those sample types. This entry comes from a study of blood T cell repertoires in COVID-19 (dated by TCRdb to 2020 to 2021). Turning to the overall study: Samples from collaborators originated in the United States, Italy and Spain and spanned both the acute and convalescent phases of COVID-19. The sample metadata nearly always contained a de-identified subject ID, COVID-19 status, age in years and sex. The material from the prospective study consisted of cDNA or gDNA derived from T cells, B-cell-depleted T cells, or PBMCs. The repertoires were released in a freely available public database meant as a resource for research on the immune response to SARS-CoV-2. Samples were obtained from the ongoing ImmuneRACE study (first 160 participants) and from 1,254 subjects provided by 6 global collaborators. The dataset comprised deeply sampled blood TCRbeta repertoires from subjects exposed to, actively infected with, or recovered from COVID-19. Where available, HLA class I and class II types were obtained from metadata supplied by the sample provider rather than from assay-based typing. The study at large found these results: Clinical and demographic metadata were provided uncurated, with the amount varying by source and participant.

TCRbeta CDR3 regions were amplified from genomic DNA using the immunoSEQ Assay, a bias-controlled multiplex PCR. On the study's bioinformatics: The number of nucleated cells in each sample was estimated from the amplification of reference gene primers within the assay. Sequence reads were collapsed and filtered to measure the absolute abundance of every unique TCRbeta CDR3 rearrangement. For each sample, productive Simpson clonality was calculated by taking the square root of Simpson's diversity index across productive rearrangements. TCRdb took over this immuneACCESS table, retaining in-frame rearrangements with V and J assigned. Such tables are incomplete; in checked studies, under half of the missing clones stem from an unresolved V gene, and the remainder is unexplained. V and J calls and clone size come straight from that table; D and trimming were deduced from the DNA. Within this sample are roughly 290,000 clones, with roughly 84% of them counted one time only. The top ten clones comprise about 15% of the sample.

For CDR1 and CDR2, the germline V gene (reference sequence) lists SSHAT and FNYEAQ. Unmatched junction bases come to 11, with V trimmed by 2 bases and J by 6 bases. The CDR3 spans 17 residues, from the cysteine through the phenylalanine. CDR3 DNA is the only sequence kept; it has 51 bases, read in frame from the first base. The V and J genes are TRBV7-7 and TRBJ2-2; 8 bases in the middle match TRBD2. The origin of this receptor is a person aged 70 to 80 with COVID-19, enrolled during active disease. The sample was peripheral blood. CDR3 reads: CASSLCLGTRVAGELFF. The DNA sequence is given as TGTGCCAGCAGCTTATGCCTGGGGACTAGAGTCGCCGGGGAGCTGTTTTTT.